The source of this T cell receptor beta chain is a study of CD8+ T cells in alopecia areata. As the sequencing template, cDNA was produced by extracting RNA and reverse transcribing it. Method: immunoSEQ multiplex PCR; TCRdb's copy keeps in-frame clones and lacks some. Of 100,000 or so clones in the sample, roughly three fifths were seen once. The germline V gene has CDR1 MNHEY and CDR2 SVGAGI. V lost 6 bases and J lost 4, with 16 bases in between. There are 15 residues in the CDR3. Treatment of the sample: oral pan-JAK inhibitor, 5-10 mg twice daily. This chain uses TRBV6-5 with TRBJ1-5; TRBD1 is a possible D gene (6 bases). The receptor was isolated from a human donor with alopecia areata. Sample: CD8+ T cells sorted from blood, taken between weeks 55 and 65, from a patient treated with tofacitinib. The CDR3 DNA reads TGTGCCAGCAGCAACTCCGGACAGCCAAATCAGCCCCAGCATTTT. Residues: CASSNSGQPNQPQHF.